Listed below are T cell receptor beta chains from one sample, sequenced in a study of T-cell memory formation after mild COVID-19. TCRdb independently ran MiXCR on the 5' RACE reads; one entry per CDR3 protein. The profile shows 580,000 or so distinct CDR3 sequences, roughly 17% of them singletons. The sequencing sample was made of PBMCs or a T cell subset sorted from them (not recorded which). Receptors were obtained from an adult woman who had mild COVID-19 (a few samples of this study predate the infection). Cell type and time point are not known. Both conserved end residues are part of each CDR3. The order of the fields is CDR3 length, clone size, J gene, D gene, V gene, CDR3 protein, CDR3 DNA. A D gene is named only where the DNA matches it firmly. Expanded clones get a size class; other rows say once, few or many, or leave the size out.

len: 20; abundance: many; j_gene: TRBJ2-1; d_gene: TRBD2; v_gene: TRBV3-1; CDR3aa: CASSQSAWTSGGKIGNEQFF; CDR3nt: TGTGCCAGCAGCCAATCTGCTTGGACTAGCGGGGGAAAAATAGGGAATGAGCAGTTCTTC
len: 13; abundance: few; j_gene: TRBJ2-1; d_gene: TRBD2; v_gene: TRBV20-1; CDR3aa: CSAKGGLVDEQFF; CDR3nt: TGCAGTGCTAAAGGGGGACTAGTCGATGAGCAGTTCTTC
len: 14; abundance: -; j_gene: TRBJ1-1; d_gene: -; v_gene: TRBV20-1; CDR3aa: CSARVPLGFTEAFF; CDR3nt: TGCAGTGCTAGAGTCCCATTGGGGTTCACTGAAGCTTTCTTT
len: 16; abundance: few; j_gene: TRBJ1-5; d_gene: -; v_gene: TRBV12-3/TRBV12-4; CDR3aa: CASSLVGGQSNQPQHF; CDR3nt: TGTGCCAGCAGTTTAGTAGGTGGGCAATCCAATCAGCCCCAGCATTTT
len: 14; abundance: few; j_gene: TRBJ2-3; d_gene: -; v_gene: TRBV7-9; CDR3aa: CAIPGRGDTDTQYF; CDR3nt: TGTGCCATCCCGGGACGAGGGGACACAGATACGCAGTATTTT
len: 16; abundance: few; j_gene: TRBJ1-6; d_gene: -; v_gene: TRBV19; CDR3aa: CASSITQGPRSSPLHF; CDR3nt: TGTGCCAGTAGTATAACCCAGGGCCCCAGGAGCTCACCCCTCCACTTT
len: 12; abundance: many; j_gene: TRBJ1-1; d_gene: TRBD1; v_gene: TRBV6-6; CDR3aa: CASSRQGSEAFF; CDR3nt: TGTGCCAGCAGTAGACAGGGCTCTGAAGCTTTCTTT
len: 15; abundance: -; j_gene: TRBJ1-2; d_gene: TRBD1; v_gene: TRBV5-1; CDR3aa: CASNPGDRVGYGYTF; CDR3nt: TGCGCCAGCAACCCCGGAGACAGGGTTGGCTATGGCTACACCTTC
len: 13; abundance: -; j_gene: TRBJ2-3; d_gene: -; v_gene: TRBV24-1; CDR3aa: CATSDLWHDTQYF; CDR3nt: TGTGCCACCAGTGATTTGTGGCACGATACGCAGTATTTT
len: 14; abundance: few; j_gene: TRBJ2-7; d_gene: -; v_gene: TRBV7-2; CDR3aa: CASSLEANSYEQYF; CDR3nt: TGTGCCAGCAGCTTAGAGGCCAATTCCTACGAGCAGTACTTC
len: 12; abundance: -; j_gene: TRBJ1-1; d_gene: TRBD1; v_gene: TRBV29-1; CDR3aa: CSVDRGGTEAFF; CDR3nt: TGCAGCGTCGACAGGGGAGGCACTGAAGCTTTCTTT
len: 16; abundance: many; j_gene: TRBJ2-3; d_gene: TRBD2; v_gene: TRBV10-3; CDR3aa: CAISPGLAGRTDTQYF; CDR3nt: TGTGCCATCAGCCCAGGCCTAGCGGGGCGCACAGATACGCAGTATTTT
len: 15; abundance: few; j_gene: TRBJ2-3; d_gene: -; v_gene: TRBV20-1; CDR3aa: CSASQTGTSTDTQYF; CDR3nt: TGCAGTGCTAGTCAGACAGGAACTAGCACAGATACGCAGTATTTT
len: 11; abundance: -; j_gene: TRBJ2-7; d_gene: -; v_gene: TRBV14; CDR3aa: CASSQGGELYF; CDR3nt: TGTGCCAGCAGCCAAGGAGGGGAGTTGTACTTC
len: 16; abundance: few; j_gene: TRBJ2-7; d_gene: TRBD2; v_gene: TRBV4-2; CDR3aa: CASSDAGTSGLREQYF; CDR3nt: TGTGCCAGCAGCGATGCCGGGACTAGCGGGTTGAGGGAGCAGTACTTC
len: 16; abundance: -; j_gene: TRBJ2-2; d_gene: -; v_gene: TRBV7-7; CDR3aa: CASSLVWDASTGELFF; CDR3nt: TGTGCTAGCAGCTTAGTATGGGACGCGAGTACCGGGGAGCTGTTTTTT
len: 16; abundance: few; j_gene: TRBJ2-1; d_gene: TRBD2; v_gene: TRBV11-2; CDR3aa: CASSSKREWSYNEQFF; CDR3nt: TGTGCCAGCAGCTCAAAGCGGGAGTGGTCTTACAATGAGCAGTTCTTC
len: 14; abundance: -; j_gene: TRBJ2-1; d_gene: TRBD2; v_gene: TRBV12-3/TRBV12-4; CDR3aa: CASSLTSSGNEQFF; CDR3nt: TGTGCCAGCAGCTTGACTAGCTCGGGTAATGAGCAGTTCTTC
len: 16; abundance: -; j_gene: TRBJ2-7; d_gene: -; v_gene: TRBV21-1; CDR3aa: CASSKSGGQGTYEQYF; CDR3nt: TGTGCCAGCAGCAAGTCGGGGGGACAGGGCACCTACGAGCAGTACTTC
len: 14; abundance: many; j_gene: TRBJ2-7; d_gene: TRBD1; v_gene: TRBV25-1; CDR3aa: CASRRTGVSYEQYF; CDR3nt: TGTGCCAGCAGAAGGACAGGGGTCTCCTACGAGCAGTACTTC
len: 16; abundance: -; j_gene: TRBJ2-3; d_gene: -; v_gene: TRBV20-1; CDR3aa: CSASGLASQPDDTQYF; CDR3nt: TGCAGTGCTAGCGGGCTAGCAAGTCAGCCCGACGATACGCAGTATTTT
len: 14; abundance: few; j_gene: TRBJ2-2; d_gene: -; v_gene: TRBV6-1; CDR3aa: CASSIGARTGELFF; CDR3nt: TGTGCCAGCAGTATCGGGGCGCGGACCGGGGAGCTGTTTTTT
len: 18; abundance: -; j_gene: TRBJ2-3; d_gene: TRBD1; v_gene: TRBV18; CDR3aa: CASSPEERTGIFEDTQYF; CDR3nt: TGTGCCAGCTCACCAGAGGAGCGGACAGGGATTTTCGAAGATACGCAGTATTTT
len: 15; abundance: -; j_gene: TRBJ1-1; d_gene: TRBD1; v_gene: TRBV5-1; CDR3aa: CASSALTGTVTEAFF; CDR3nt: TGCGCCAGCAGCGCCCTGACAGGGACTGTGACTGAAGCTTTCTTT
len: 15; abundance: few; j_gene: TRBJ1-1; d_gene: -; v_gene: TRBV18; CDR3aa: CASSPPRAPNTEAFF; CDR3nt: TGTGCCAGCTCACCACCGCGGGCTCCGAACACTGAAGCTTTCTTT
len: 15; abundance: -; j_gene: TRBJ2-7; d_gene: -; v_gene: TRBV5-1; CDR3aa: CASSLAYGAPYEQYF; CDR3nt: TGCGCCAGCAGCTTGGCCTACGGGGCCCCCTACGAGCAGTACTTC
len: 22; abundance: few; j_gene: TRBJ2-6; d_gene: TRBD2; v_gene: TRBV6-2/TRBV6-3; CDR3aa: CASSYSARTSGELSSGANVLTF; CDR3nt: TGTGCCAGCAGTTACTCAGCCAGGACTAGCGGGGAACTCTCCTCTGGGGCCAACGTCCTGACTTTC
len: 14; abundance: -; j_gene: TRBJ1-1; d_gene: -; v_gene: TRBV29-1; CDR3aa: CSVPGGHMNTEAFF; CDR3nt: TGCAGCGTGCCTGGAGGACATATGAACACTGAAGCTTTCTTT
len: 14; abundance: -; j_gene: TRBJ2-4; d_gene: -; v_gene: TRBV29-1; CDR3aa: CSVEDRRGPSALYF; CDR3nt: TGCAGCGTTGAAGATAGGAGGGGCCCCTCGGCCTTATACTTC
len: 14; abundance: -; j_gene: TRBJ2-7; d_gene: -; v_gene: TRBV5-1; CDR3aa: CASSLGMAEAGQYF; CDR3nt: TGCGCCAGCAGCTTGGGGATGGCGGAAGCGGGGCAGTACTTC
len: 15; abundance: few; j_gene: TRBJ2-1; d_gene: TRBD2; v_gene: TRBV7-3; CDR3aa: CASSSRLAGVDEQFF; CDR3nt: TGTGCCAGCAGCTCGCGACTAGCGGGAGTTGATGAGCAGTTCTTC
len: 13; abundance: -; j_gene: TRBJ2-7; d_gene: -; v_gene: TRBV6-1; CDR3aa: CASSGLGSSGQYF; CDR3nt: TGTGCCAGCAGTGGCCTTGGTAGTTCAGGGCAGTACTTC
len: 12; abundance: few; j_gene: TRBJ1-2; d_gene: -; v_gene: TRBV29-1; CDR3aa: CSVTDSLRGYTF; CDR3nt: TGCAGCGTGACCGACAGCCTTCGGGGCTACACCTTC
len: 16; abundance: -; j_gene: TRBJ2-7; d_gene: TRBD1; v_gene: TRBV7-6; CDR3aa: CASSLVATGAIYEQYF; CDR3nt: TGTGCCAGCAGCTTAGTCGCGACAGGGGCTATCTACGAGCAGTACTTC
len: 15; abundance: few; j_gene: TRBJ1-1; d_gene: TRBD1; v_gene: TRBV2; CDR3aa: CASSGDRGRNTEAFF; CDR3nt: TGTGCCAGCAGTGGGGACAGGGGGAGGAACACTGAAGCTTTCTTT
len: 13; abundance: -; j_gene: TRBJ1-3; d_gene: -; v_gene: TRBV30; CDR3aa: CAWKGLRSGTIYF; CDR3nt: TGTGCCTGGAAGGGTCTTCGCTCGGGCACCATATATTTT
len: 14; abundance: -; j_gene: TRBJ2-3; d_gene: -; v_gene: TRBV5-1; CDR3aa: CASSLLPGVDTQYF; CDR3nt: TGCGCCAGCAGCTTGCTACCAGGGGTGGATACGCAGTATTTT
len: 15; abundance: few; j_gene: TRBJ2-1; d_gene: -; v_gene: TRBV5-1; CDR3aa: CASSLTGYSYNEQFF; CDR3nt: TGCGCCAGCAGCTTAACAGGGTACTCCTACAATGAGCAGTTCTTC
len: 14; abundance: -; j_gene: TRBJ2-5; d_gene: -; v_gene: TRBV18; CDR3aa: CASSPGQDQETQYF; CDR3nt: TGTGCCAGCTCACCTGGGCAGGATCAAGAGACCCAGTACTTC
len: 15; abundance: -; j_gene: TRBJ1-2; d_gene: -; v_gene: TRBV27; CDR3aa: CASSLGGQRPYGYTF; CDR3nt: TGTGCCAGCAGTTTAGGGGGCCAGAGGCCCTATGGCTACACCTTC
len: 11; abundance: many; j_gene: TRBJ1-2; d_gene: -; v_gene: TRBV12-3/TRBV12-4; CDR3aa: CASRGGYGYTF; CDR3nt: TGTGCCAGCAGGGGAGGCTATGGCTACACCTTC
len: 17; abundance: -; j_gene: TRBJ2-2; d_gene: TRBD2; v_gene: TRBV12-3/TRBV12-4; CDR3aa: CASSSPGLAGTTGELFF; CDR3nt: TGTGCCAGCAGTTCTCCGGGACTAGCGGGAACCACCGGGGAGCTGTTTTTT
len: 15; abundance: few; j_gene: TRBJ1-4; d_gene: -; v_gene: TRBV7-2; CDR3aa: CASSLSGTLREKLFF; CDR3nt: TGTGCCAGCAGCCTTAGTGGGACCCTTCGGGAAAAACTGTTTTTT
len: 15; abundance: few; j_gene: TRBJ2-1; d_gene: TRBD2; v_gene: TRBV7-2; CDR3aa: CASSLAEGGYNEQFF; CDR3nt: TGTGCCAGCAGCTTAGCCGAGGGAGGGTACAATGAGCAGTTCTTC
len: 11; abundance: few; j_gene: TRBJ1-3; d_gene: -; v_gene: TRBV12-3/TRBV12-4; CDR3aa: CASRRGNTIYF; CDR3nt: TGTGCCAGCAGAAGGGGAAACACCATATATTTT
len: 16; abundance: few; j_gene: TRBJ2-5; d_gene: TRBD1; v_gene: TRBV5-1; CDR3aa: CASSFSGTAYQETQYF; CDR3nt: TGCGCCAGCAGCTTTAGTGGGACAGCCTACCAAGAGACCCAGTACTTC
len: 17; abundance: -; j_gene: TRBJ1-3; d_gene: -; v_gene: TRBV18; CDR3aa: CASSPSGGGAAGNTIYF; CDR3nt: TGTGCCAGCTCACCAAGCGGGGGGGGAGCCGCTGGAAACACCATATATTTT
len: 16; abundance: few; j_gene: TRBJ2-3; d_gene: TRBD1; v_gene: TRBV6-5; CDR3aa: CASSDRPGQGAYTQYF; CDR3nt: TGTGCCAGCAGTGACCGACCGGGACAGGGGGCATATACGCAGTATTTT
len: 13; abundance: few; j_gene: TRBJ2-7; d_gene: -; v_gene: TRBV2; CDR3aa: CVTRGTGPYEQYF; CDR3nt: TGCGTAACTAGGGGGACGGGACCCTACGAGCAGTACTTC
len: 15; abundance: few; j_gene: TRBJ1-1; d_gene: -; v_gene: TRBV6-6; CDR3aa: CASSYPTDMNTEAFF; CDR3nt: TGTGCCAGCAGTTACCCGACAGATATGAACACTGAAGCTTTCTTT
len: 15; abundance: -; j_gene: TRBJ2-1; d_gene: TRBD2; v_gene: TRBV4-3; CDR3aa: CASSPIRLAGNEQFF; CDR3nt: TGCGCCAGCAGCCCGATCCGACTAGCTGGGAATGAGCAGTTCTTC
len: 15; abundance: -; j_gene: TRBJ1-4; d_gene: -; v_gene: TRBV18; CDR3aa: CASSPSSGPTEKLFF; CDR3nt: TGTGCCAGCTCACCTTCTTCCGGACCCACCGAAAAACTGTTTTTT
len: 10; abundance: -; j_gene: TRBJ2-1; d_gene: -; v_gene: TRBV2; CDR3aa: CARRTNEQFF; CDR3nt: TGTGCCAGGAGGACAAACGAGCAGTTCTTC
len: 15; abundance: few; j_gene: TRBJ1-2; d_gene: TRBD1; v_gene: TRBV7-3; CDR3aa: CASSPATGVSYGYTF; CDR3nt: TGTGCCAGCAGCCCCGCGACAGGGGTCTCCTATGGCTACACCTTC
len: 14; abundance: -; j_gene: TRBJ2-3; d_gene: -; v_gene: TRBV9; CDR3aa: CASSVESGGYTQYF; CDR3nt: TGTGCCAGCAGCGTAGAAAGTGGGGGTTATACGCAGTATTTT
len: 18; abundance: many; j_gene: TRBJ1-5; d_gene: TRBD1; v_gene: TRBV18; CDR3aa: CASSPLGTGQPSNQPQHF; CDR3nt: TGTGCCAGCTCACCACTGGGGACAGGGCAACCTAGCAATCAGCCCCAGCATTTT
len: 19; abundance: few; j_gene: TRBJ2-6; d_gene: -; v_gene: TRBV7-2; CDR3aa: CASSPRVGASWEGANVLTF; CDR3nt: TGTGCCAGCAGCCCCCGGGTCGGGGCCTCTTGGGAAGGAGCCAACGTCCTGACTTTC
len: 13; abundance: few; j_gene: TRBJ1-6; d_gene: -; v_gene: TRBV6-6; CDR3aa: CASSPKGESPLHF; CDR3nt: TGTGCCAGCAGCCCTAAAGGGGAATCACCCCTCCACTTT
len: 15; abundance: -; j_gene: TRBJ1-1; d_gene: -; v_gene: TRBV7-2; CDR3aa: CASSLFGRSSEEAFF; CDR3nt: TGTGCCAGCAGCTTATTTGGTCGGTCGTCGGAAGAAGCTTTCTTT